This T cell receptor (beta chain) is drawn from a study of T cells after posttransplantation cyclophosphamide. Regarding the study as a whole: Skin or GI-infiltrating T cells shared few TRB sequences with blood. Donor-recipient repertoire similarity was low at 1-2 months, rising over year one. Recipient CMV seropositivity and CMV reactivation strongly tracked TRB clonality.

Data came from immunoSEQ multiplex PCR; TCRdb stores just in-frame clones and leaves some out. This repertoire holds about 7,700 clones, and none appear only once. Busulfan-fludarabine conditioning, marrow transplant, and cyclophosphamide on days +3 and +4 were administered. Per the germline V gene, CDR1 is SEHNR and CDR2 is FQNEAQ (reference sequence). This CDR3 comprises 16 residues. V shed 6 bases, J shed 0 bases, and the junction held 9 bases outside the gene matches. Worth noting for this clone: The antigen is not known.

Sequenced here: PBMCs, sampled approximately 96 days after allogeneic stem cell transplant with posttransplant cyclophosphamide. The sequence was obtained from a female patient in her 60s who received an allogeneic stem cell transplant from an unrelated donor, was CMV-positive, and had acute GVHD only. The graft donor may be the source of some T cells. The chain recombines TRBV7-9 with TRBJ2-3, with TRBD1 matching 7 bases. CDR3 region: CASRHKRTGSTDTQYF. Written as DNA, the CDR3 is TGTGCCAGCAGACATAAAAGGACAGGAAGCACAGATACGCAGTATTTT.